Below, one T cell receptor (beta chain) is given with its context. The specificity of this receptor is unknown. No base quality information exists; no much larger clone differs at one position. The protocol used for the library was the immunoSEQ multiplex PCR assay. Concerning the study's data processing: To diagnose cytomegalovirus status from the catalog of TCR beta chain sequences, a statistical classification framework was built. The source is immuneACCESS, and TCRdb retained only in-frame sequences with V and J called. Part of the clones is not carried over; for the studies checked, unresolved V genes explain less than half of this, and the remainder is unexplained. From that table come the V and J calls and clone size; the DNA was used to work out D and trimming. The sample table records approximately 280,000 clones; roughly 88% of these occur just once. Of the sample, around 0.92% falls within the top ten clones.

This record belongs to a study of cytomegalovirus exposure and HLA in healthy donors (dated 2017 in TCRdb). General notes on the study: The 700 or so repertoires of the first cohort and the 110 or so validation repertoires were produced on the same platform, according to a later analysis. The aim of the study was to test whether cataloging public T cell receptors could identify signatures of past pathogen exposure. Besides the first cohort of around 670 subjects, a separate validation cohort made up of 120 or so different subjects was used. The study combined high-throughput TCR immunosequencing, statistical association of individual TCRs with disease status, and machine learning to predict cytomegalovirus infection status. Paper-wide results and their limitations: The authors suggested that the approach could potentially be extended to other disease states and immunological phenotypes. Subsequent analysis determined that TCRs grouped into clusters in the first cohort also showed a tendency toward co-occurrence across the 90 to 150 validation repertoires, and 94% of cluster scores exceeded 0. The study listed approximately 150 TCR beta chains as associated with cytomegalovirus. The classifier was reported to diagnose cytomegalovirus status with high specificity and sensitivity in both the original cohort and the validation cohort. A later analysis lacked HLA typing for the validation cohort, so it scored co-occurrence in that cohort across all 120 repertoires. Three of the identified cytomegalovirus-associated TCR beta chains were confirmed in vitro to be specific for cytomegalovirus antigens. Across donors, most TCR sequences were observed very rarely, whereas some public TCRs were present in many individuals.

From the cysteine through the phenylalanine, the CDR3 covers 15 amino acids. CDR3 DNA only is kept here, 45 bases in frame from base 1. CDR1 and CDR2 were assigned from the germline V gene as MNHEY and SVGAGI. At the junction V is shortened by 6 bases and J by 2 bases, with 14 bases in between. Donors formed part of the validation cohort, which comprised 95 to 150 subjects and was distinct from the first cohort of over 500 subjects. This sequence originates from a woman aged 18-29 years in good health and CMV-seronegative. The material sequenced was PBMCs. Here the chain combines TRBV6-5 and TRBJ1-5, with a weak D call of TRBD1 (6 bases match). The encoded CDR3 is CASRKQGSGNQPQHF. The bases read TGTGCCAGCAGAAAACAGGGATCGGGCAATCAGCCCCAGCATTTT.